The 14 T cell receptor beta chains presented below share a single source sample, sequenced in a study of cytomegalovirus exposure and HLA in healthy donors. PCR employed 60 Vbeta and 13 Jbeta primers. The protocol was immunoSEQ multiplex PCR, while the TCRdb copy is restricted to in-frame clones and leaves out a portion. The sample contains 150,000 to 180,000 clones, 65% to 85% of which appear only once. The sequencing input was PBMCs. The source is a man aged 18 to 30 in good health and CMV-seronegative.

V usage is TRBV28 and J usage is TRBJ2-3; the D gene is possibly TRBD2 (6 bases). V was cut by 3 bases and J by 0 bases, with 10 bases left in between. This CDR3 has 15 residues. Per the germline V gene, CDR1 is MDHEN and CDR2 is SYDVKM. CDR3 nucleotide sequence: TGTGCCAGCAGTTTGGGTGGGACTAGCACAGATACGCAGTATTTT. Translation: CASSLGGTSTDTQYF.

The CDR3 sequence is CASYSTGTNQPQHF. DNA of the CDR3: TGTGCCAGCTATTCGACAGGGACCAATCAGCCCCAGCATTTT. V gene TRBV6-1 combines with J gene TRBJ1-5; 7 bases are shared with TRBD1. Trimming removed 8 bases from V and 3 bases from J; junction bases left unmatched: 7. The CDR3 consists of 14 residues. Germline CDR1 MNHNS, CDR2 SASEGT.

In this sample, this clone turned up a few times. The chain is built from TRBV11-2 and TRBJ2-5; the match to TRBD1 covers 9 bases. CDR3 length: 15 amino acids. Losses at the gene ends were 2 bases for V and 7 bases for J; bases not matched to a gene: 8. Germline CDR1 reads SGHAT; CDR2 reads FQNNGV. The CDR3 sequence is CASSLLGQGEGTQYF. CDR3 DNA sequence: TGTGCCAGCAGCTTACTGGGACAGGGTGAGGGGACCCAGTACTTC.

The sample holds a few counts of this clone. In DNA, the CDR3 is TGTGCCAGCAGCGTAGCTGGGACAGGGGCCGAAGGGGAGCAGTTCTTC. Translated: CASSVAGTGAEGEQFF. V usage is TRBV9 and J usage is TRBJ2-1; 10 bases agree with TRBD1. Trimming at V came to 0 bases and at J to 10 bases, leaving 10 bases not matched to a gene. The CDR3 covers 16 residues. Germline-derived CDR1 and CDR2 are SGDLS and YYNGEE.

The V and J genes are TRBV7-9 and TRBJ2-3; TRBD2 matches 10 bases. V lost 4 bases and J lost 5; bases outside the gene matches: 6. The germline CDR1 and CDR2 sequences are SEHNR and FQNEAQ (reference sequence). CDR3 length: 15 residues. CDR3 region: CASSYGGTSEDTQYF. The CDR3 DNA reads TGTGCCAGCAGCTACGGGGGGACTAGCGAAGATACGCAGTATTTT.

CDR3 sequence (DNA): TGTGCCAGCTCACAGGACGGGGGAAACACCGGGGAGCTGTTTTTT. This encodes CASSQDGGNTGELFF. V is TRBV18 and J is TRBJ2-2; D possibly corresponds to TRBD2 (6 bases). Germline V gene sequence: CDR1 KGHSH, CDR2 LQKENI. The CDR3 covers 15 residues. V was pared by 4 bases and J by 2 bases, with 11 bases between.

The gene calls are TRBV7-8 and TRBJ1-1, with 10 bases aligning to TRBD1. The CDR3 is made up of 17 amino acids. Losses at the gene ends were 1 base for V and 5 bases for J; bases not matched to a gene: 10. CDR1 SGHVS and CDR2 FQNEAQ come from the germline V gene. Here the CDR3 DNA reads TGTGCCAGCAGCTTAGTTTCTGGGACAGGGGAAGGAACTGAAGCTTTCTTT. Translated: CASSLVSGTGEGTEAFF.

This clone was seen a handful of times. The rearrangement links TRBV7-9 to TRBJ2-5, with 10 bases matching TRBD1. The junction had 5 bases not matched to a gene; V was cut back by 1 base and J by 3 bases. Germline CDR1 is SEHNR and CDR2 is FQNEAQ (reference sequence). The CDR3 extends over 16 amino acids. This CDR3 reads CASSLVGDRGKETQYF. CDR3 DNA sequence: TGTGCCAGCAGCTTAGTAGGGGACAGGGGTAAAGAGACCCAGTACTTC.

This chain connects TRBV5-4 to TRBJ2-7; D gene ambiguous. The V end was cut by 0 bases, the J end by 6 bases, with 13 bases between. CDR3 length equals 14 residues. Germline CDR1 SGHNT, CDR2 YYREEE (reference sequence). The DNA of the CDR3 is TGTGCCAGCAGCTTGGCAGGATCCTACGCCGAGCAGTACGTC. Translated: CASSLAGSYAEQYV.

J is TRBJ1-4 and V is TRBV19; 7 bases are shared with TRBD1. The CDR3 has 14 residues. Germline CDR1 is LNHDA and CDR2 is SQIVND (reference sequence). V was pared by 8 bases and J by 8 bases, with 11 bases of the junction left unmatched. The CDR3 region is CASAHRGTGEKLFF. The CDR3, as DNA: TGTGCCAGTGCACACAGGGGAACCGGGGAAAAACTGTTTTTT.

This clone came up a few times. This chain joins TRBV7-8 and TRBJ1-2, with 8 bases identical to TRBD1. CDR1 and CDR2 from the germline V gene are SGHVS and FQNEAQ. V was clipped by 5 bases and J by 4 bases; unmatched bases: 9. The CDR3 sequence is 15 residues long. CDR3 DNA: TGTGCCAGCAGCCCCGGGACAGGCGTTCTCTATGGCTACACCTTC. It translates to CASSPGTGVLYGYTF.

By its share, this clone is medium-sized. In nucleotides, the CDR3 is TGTGCCAGCAGCTTGCATCAGGGGGCCGGGGAGCTGTTTTTT. It yields the protein CASSLHQGAGELFF. The chain recombines TRBV7-3 with TRBJ2-2; 7 bases align to TRBD1. The germline V gene encodes CDR1 SGHTA and CDR2 FQGTGA. V was clipped by 3 bases and J by 6 bases; unmatched bases: 4. The CDR3 totals 14 residues.

The chain uses TRBV6-5 and TRBJ1-2; no clear D. Trimming shortened V by 6 bases and J by 3 bases, and 11 bases separated the two germline ends. CDR3 length equals 13 residues. CDR1 and CDR2 (germline): MNHEY, SVGAGI. The CDR3, as DNA: TGTGCCAGCAGCACGAGGGTCTACTATGGCTACACCTTC. Translation gives CASSTRVYYGYTF.

This chain joins TRBV4-1 and TRBJ1-5, with 7 bases fitting TRBD1. This CDR3 has 16 residues. Trimming took 1 base from V and 2 from J; bases not matched to a gene: 5. The V gene's germline CDR1 is MGHRA and CDR2 YSYEKL. The CDR3 DNA reads as TGCGCCAGCAGCCAAGTAGGGGGCTTGGGCAATCAGCCCCAGCATTTT. Its protein is CASSQVGGLGNQPQHF.